Detailed here is one TCR beta chain. This clone was counted once. Its antigen target is currently unknown. Per-nucleotide qualities are absent, and no much larger clonotype sits a single base away. Using the deep immunoSEQ assay, TCR CDR3 regions were amplified from genomic DNA by multiplex PCR. For each cell subset, the extracted genomic DNA was distributed evenly across all wells of several immunoSEQ 96-well plates, and each plate served as one replicate. For sorted subsets, around 200 ng genomic DNA, equal to approximately 30,000 T cell genomes, was loaded into each replicate PCR. The purified libraries were quantified using a Qubit 3.0 fluorometer, sized with a Bioanalyzer 2100, and then quantified again using the KAPA Library Quantification kit. Every immunoSEQ 96-well plate was sequenced on a separate single-read 150-cycle Illumina NextSeq 550 flow cell. The original methods were these. Because the immunoSEQ output held only junctional sequences and lacked quality scores, the filtering could not match the filtering applied to full-length reads. Sequences were annotated with PyIR, a Python wrapper for IgBLAST v1.9, using IMGT germline references to assign V/J genes and CDR3. Reads with weak V/J assignments (E-value above 1e-6), missing CDR3, stop codons, out-of-frame junctions, or ambiguous translated residues were removed. V3J clonotypes were defined as sequences sharing the same inferred V gene, J gene, and CDR3 amino acid sequence. The percentage overlap between two repertoires was calculated by dividing the number of shared unique clonotypes by the size of the smaller repertoire. Repertoire richness was assessed with RTK rarefaction, the Chao1 estimator, and Recon v2.1 estimates of unobserved clonotypes. For all TCRbeta clonotypes obtained by the gDNA method from four donors, generation probabilities were computed with OLGA. Not all clones reach the TCRdb copy of this immuneACCESS table, which keeps in-frame sequences only. Checked studies attribute under half of the gap to unresolved V genes and leave the rest unexplained. That table furnishes V, J and clone size, whereas the DNA furnished D and trimming. This sample is represented by more than 2 million clones; roughly 95% of them were singletons. The ten largest account for roughly 1.7% of the sample.

For the CD8 naive samples, CD45RO-negative cells were positively selected for CCR7, yielding a CD45RA+CCR7+ population from which TemRA cells were excluded. Donors were healthy HIV-negative adults with no recently reported acute infections or vaccinations. All donors were Caucasian adults living in Nashville, Tennessee, USA. After blood collection by leukapheresis, PBMCs were isolated using Ficoll-Histopaque density gradient centrifugation and then cryopreserved in the vapor phase of liquid nitrogen. Analytical flow cytometry was used to check the purity and quantity of each magnetically sorted T cell population. Genomic DNA was isolated from every sorted fraction and measured by UV absorbance on a Nanodrop 2000c. CDR3 length: 15 amino acids, cysteine to phenylalanine. The DNA shown is the 45-base CDR3, in frame from base 1. V is clipped by 2 bases and J by 0 bases, and the sequence between their germline boundaries is 10 bases long. From the germline V gene (reference sequence), CDR1 is SEHNR and CDR2 is FQNEAQ.

The sample originates from a study of shared clonotypes between healthy human individuals (dated by TCRdb to 2019 to 2021). Describing the broader study: The cohort included three men and a couple of women between 18 and 49 years of age. The study deeply sequenced blood TCR repertoires of five healthy adults to estimate repertoire size and the extent of clonotype sharing between individuals. Per donor, three plates each were used for CD4 naive and CD4 memory, two for CD8 naive, and one for CD8 memory. Leukapheresis yielded between about 0.94 and 8.9 billion PBMCs per donor. To increase sequencing depth and limit assay-specific biases, TCR repertoire library preparation and sequencing were carried out by different laboratories using diverse techniques.

The paper's findings and limits, for the study overall: Sharing across four donors was observed for about 5% of naive CD4, less than 4% of naive CD8, about 2.5% of memory CD4, and around 0.4% of memory CD8 clonotypes. Naive subsets generally had larger estimated clonotype richness than memory subsets. Based on pairwise subsampling, the degree of clonotype sharing among donors was expected to be affected by sequencing depth. Sampling was restricted to blood, and TCR repertoires in tissue are likely to differ from TCR repertoires in blood. Compared with non-shared clonotypes, the clonotypes found in all four sorted-subset donors had higher generation probabilities. Because the study included only a small number of donors, the genetic and exposure-history diversity represented was limited. Even with the large sequencing depth, rarefaction of the sorted-subset datasets indicated that sequencing was incomplete.

The specimen was naive CD8+ T cells from PBMCs. Read against the paper, the sample's cell subset or site label means: CD45RA+CCR7+. The V and J segments used are TRBV7-9 and TRBJ1-1, with the D gene not clear enough to name. The receptor was isolated from a man in his late teens or twenties in good health. Some clones in this sample may be carry-over from other donors' samples. The CDR3: CASSLSGRLNTEAFF. In nucleotide form, the sequence is TGTGCCAGCAGCTTAAGTGGGAGACTGAACACTGAAGCTTTCTTT.